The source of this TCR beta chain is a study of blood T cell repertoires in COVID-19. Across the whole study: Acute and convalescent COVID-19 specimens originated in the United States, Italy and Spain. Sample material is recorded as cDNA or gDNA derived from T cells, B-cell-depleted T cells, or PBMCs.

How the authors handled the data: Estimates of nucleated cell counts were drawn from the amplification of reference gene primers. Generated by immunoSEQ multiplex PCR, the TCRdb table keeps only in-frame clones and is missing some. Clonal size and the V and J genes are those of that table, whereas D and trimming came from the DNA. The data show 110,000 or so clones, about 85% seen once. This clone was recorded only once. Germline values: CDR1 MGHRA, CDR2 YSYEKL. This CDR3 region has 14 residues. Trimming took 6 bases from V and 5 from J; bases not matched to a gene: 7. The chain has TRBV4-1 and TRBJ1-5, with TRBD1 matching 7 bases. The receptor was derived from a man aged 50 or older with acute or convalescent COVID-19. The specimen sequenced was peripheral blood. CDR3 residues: CASSYVQGDQPQHF. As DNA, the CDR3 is TGCGCCAGCAGTTACGTTCAGGGGGATCAGCCCCAGCATTTT.